These 26 T cell receptor beta chains share one sample of origin, sequenced in a study of T cells in Graves' hyperthyroidism and ophthalmopathy. It was RNA transcripts that yielded the amplified TCR beta CDR3 regions. Primed by the HTBI set, a first-round RT-PCR was run on the TCR CDR3. In TCRdb, the multiplex PCR reads were re-called with MiXCR into one record per CDR3 protein. The sample has around 540,000 distinct CDR3 sequences, 46% seen once. The sample was peripheral blood or thyroid tissue (not recorded which). The receptors were sampled from a woman between 18 and 30 years old with Graves' hyperthyroidism.

The V and J genes are TRBV5-8 and TRBJ1-1, with no clear D. V was cut by 4 bases and J by 3 bases, with 7 bases left in between. Germline V gene sequence: CDR1 SGHTS, CDR2 YDEGEE. The CDR3 is 12 amino acids. In DNA form, the CDR3 reads TGTGCCAGCAGCAGGAGGTACACTGAAGCTTTCTTT. This sequence encodes CASSRRYTEAFF.

The chain uses TRBV2 and TRBJ2-6, with 7 nucleotides matching TRBD2. The CDR3 has 15 residues. The V segment lost 4 bases and the J segment 0 bases; nucleotides outside the gene matches: 0. Looked up from germline, CDR1 is SNHLY and CDR2 is FYNNEI. CDR3 sequence (DNA): TGTGCCAGCAGTGGGGGGGGCTCTGGGGCCAACGTCCTGACTTTC. This gives the protein CASSGGGSGANVLTF.

This clonotype has ten or more counts. The genes are TRBV24-1 and TRBJ2-5, with a possible D match to TRBD1 (6 bases). Trimming pared 3 bases from V and 2 bases from J, leaving 9 bases between. This CDR3 has 14 amino acids. Germline V gives CDR1 KGHDR, CDR2 SFDVKD. The CDR3 region has the DNA TGTGCCACCAGTGATCCAACAGGGCAAGAGACCCAGTACTTC. Protein: CATSDPTGQETQYF.

The chain recombines TRBV2 with TRBJ2-2; no reliable D call. V was shortened by 2 bases and J by 4 bases, with 8 bases between the two germline ends. Germline lookup yields CDR1 SNHLY and CDR2 FYNNEI. The CDR3 has 14 residues. The CDR3 DNA reads TGTGCCAGCAGTGAAAGGGTACCCACCGGGGAGCTGTTTTTT. Translation: CASSERVPTGELFF.

This clonotype was seen ten or more times. The chain joins TRBV24-1 to TRBJ2-7; a possible D gene is TRBD1 (5 bases). Trimming took 7 bases from V and 6 from J, leaving 12 bases between them. The germline V gene encodes CDR1 KGHDR and CDR2 SFDVKD. There are 12 residues in the CDR3. This chain's CDR3 is CATSVQGGEQYF. The CDR3 coding sequence is TGTGCCACCAGCGTGCAGGGTGGCGAGCAGTACTTC.

A word on this clonotype: This could be a read error, since a much larger clone is one nucleotide away. The CDR3 DNA is TGCAGCACCTGGTTTAGCGGGAGCCAAGAGACCCAGTACTTC. Translated: CSTWFSGSQETQYF. The chain couples TRBV29-1 to TRBJ2-5; 9 nucleotides align to TRBD2. V was clipped by 8 bases and J by 1 base; unmatched bases: 8. The germline V gene has CDR1 SQVTM and CDR2 ANQGSEA. The CDR3 is 14 amino acids.

The rearrangement uses TRBV24-1 and TRBJ2-7; no clear D. The CDR3 contains 13 residues. Germline V gene sequence: CDR1 KGHDR, CDR2 SFDVKD. Trimming stripped 1 base from V and 6 bases from J, with 9 bases between. DNA for the CDR3: TGTGCCACCAGTGATTTAGGCATCTCCGAGCAGTACTTC. Residues: CATSDLGISEQYF.

This chain uses TRBV7-2 with TRBJ2-3; 11 positions agree with TRBD2. Germline lookup yields CDR1 SGHTA and CDR2 FQGNSA. V shed 3 bases, J shed 5 bases, and the junction held 7 bases outside the gene matches. The CDR3 extends over 16 amino acids. The CDR3 loop reads CASSLARLAGGDTQYF. CDR3 DNA: TGTGCCAGCAGCTTGGCCAGGCTAGCGGGGGGAGATACGCAGTATTTT.

The V gene is TRBV7-3, the J gene TRBJ2-7; 10 nucleotides match TRBD1. This CDR3 has 16 residues. V lost 2 bases to trimming and J lost 4 bases; unmatched junction nucleotides: 8. The germline V gene has CDR1 SGHTA and CDR2 FQGTGA. CDR3 sequence (DNA): TGTGCCAGCAGCTTAGTCGCACCGGGACAGGGGTACGAGCAGTACTTC. It is translated as CASSLVAPGQGYEQYF.

The count of this clonotype is one. This sequence joins TRBV7-8 and TRBJ1-2, with a possible D match to TRBD1 (5 bases). The V and J ends lost 5 bases and 2 bases respectively, with 15 bases between them. The CDR3 covers 15 residues. From germline, CDR1 is SGHVS and CDR2 FQNEAQ. The CDR3 protein is CASSRRVGLNYGYTF. DNA of the CDR3: TGTGCCAGCAGCCGCAGGGTCGGCTTGAACTATGGCTACACCTTC.

V gene TRBV7-9 combines with J gene TRBJ2-5; 10 bases are a match to TRBD2. The germline gives CDR1 SEHNR, CDR2 FQNEAQ (reference sequence). This CDR3 is 15 amino acids long. Trimming cost V 3 bases and J 5 bases; bases outside gene matches: 6. The DNA for the CDR3 is TGTGCCAGCAGCTTGATCCTAGCGGGAGTGGAGACCCAGTACTTC. It translates to CASSLILAGVETQYF.

Only a few counts were recorded for this clonotype. The V and J genes are TRBV2 and TRBJ2-7; TRBD1 or TRBD2 may be the D gene (5 bases each). V dropped 6 bases and J dropped 0 bases, with 21 bases sitting between them. The CDR3 runs 17 residues. The germline V gene encodes CDR1 SNHLY and CDR2 FYNNEI. CDR3 region: CASSPTSGTLRSYEQYF. As DNA, the CDR3 is TGTGCCAGCAGCCCGACCTCCGGGACGCTTCGCTCCTACGAGCAGTACTTC.

This clonotype has a count of ten or more. The chain links TRBV7-9 to TRBJ1-2; TRBD1 matches at 9 bases. The CDR3 runs to 13 residues. J was trimmed by 6 bases and V by 8 bases; bases with no gene match: 7. The germline V gene encodes CDR1 SEHNR and CDR2 FQNEAQ (reference sequence). CDR3 coding DNA: TGTGCCAGCTATCTCACAGGGGGCCATGGCTACACCTTC. It encodes CASYLTGGHGYTF. The variable domain in full, completed from reference TRBV7-9 and TRBJ1-2, reads DTGVSQNPRHKITKRGQNVTFRCDPISEHNRLYWYRQTLGQGPEFLTYFQNEAQLEKSRLLSDRFSAERPKGSFSTLEIQRTEQGDSAMYLCASYLTGGHGYTFGSGTRLTVV.

The chain links TRBV7-2 to TRBJ1-1; TRBD1 aligns across 11 bases. Trimming at V came to 3 bases and at J to 7 bases, leaving 10 bases not matched to a gene. CDR3 length: 16 residues. CDR1 SGHTA and CDR2 FQGNSA come from the germline V gene. Here the CDR3 reads CASSFRDRGYRLEAFF. CDR3 DNA sequence: TGTGCCAGCAGCTTCCGGGACAGGGGGTACCGCCTTGAAGCTTTCTTT.

This sequence joins TRBV7-9 and TRBJ1-2; 8 nucleotides line up with TRBD1. The V and J ends lost 5 bases and 4 bases, in that order; junction bases with no gene match: 15. The CDR3 spans 17 residues. Germline loops: CDR1 SEHNR, CDR2 FQNEAQ (reference sequence). DNA of the CDR3: TGTGCCAGCAGCACCTCGGTGATGCAGGGGGCTAGCTATGGCTACACCTTC. It yields the protein CASSTSVMQGASYGYTF.

This clonotype came up once. This chain uses TRBV2 with TRBJ1-5; a possible D gene is TRBD1 (5 bases). V was shortened by 5 bases and J by 2 bases, with 13 bases between the two germline ends. The CDR3 spans 15 residues. Germline assignment: CDR1 SNHLY and CDR2 FYNNEI. The DNA for the CDR3 is TGTGCCAGCAGTTTATCCAGGGATGGCAATCAGCCCCAGCATTTT. Translating gives CASSLSRDGNQPQHF.

The gene calls are TRBV24-1 and TRBJ2-5; TRBD1 aligns across 10 bases. The CDR3 has 14 amino acids. The germline V gene encodes CDR1 KGHDR and CDR2 SFDVKD. The V segment lost 5 bases and the J segment 5 bases; nucleotides outside the gene matches: 4. The CDR3 nucleotides are TGTGCCACCAGTGCGGGACAGGGGATCGAGACCCAGTACTTC. This translates into CATSAGQGIETQYF.

For this clonotype: A much larger clone differs by one base, so this may be a read error. V gene TRBV19 combines with J gene TRBJ1-5; 9 bases line up with TRBD1. Unmatched junction bases numbered 4, after V lost 5 bases and J lost 5 bases. Germline V gives CDR1 LNHDA, CDR2 SQIVND (reference sequence). The CDR3 is 14 residues long. CDR3 in DNA: TGTGCCAGTAGTGCCGGGACAGGGTATCAGCCCCAGCATTTT. This sequence encodes CASSAGTGYQPQHF.

Comments on this clonotype: A read error is likely, as this CDR3 ends without the conserved phenylalanine or tryptophan. Because the CDR3's place on the DNA is in doubt, the DNA is left out and the CDR3 is given as listed by TCRdb. The V call is TRBV15, the J call TRBJ2-6. The germline V gene encodes CDR1 LNHNV and CDR2 YYDKDF (reference sequence). The CDR3 is 12 residues long, counting both termini. CDR3 in amino acids: CATSTPTYRSNT.

V usage is TRBV25-1 and J usage is TRBJ2-5; 11 nucleotides line up with TRBD2. CDR3 length: 15 residues. V lost 2 bases to trimming and J lost 4 bases; unmatched junction nucleotides: 3. Germline V lookup: CDR1 MGHDK, CDR2 SYGVNS. The CDR3 coding sequence is TGTGCCAGCAGTGAAATAGCGGGAGGGCCAGAGACCCAGTACTTC. It yields the protein CASSEIAGGPETQYF.

The table lists this clonotype with a few counts. The chain links TRBV7-6 to TRBJ2-2, with a possible D match to TRBD1 (5 bases). With 5 bases removed from V and 0 bases from J, the gap between germline ends came to 10 bases. The length of the CDR3 is 15 residues. CDR1 and CDR2 (germline): SGHVS, FNYEAQ. As DNA, the CDR3 is TGTGCCAGCAGCATCCAGACAGCGAACACCGGGGAGCTGTTTTTT. Protein sequence: CASSIQTANTGELFF. Combining the CDR3 with reference TRBV7-6 and TRBJ2-2 gives the whole variable domain GAGVSQSPRYKVTKRGQDVALRCDPISGHVSLYWYRQALGQGPEFLTYFNYEAQQDKSGLPNDRFSAERPEGSISTLTIQRTEQRDSAMYRCASSIQTANTGELFFGEGSRLTVL.

This chain joins TRBV24-1 and TRBJ1-5, with TRBD1 identical over 9 bases. The V gene's germline CDR1 is KGHDR and CDR2 SFDVKD. V lost 8 bases, J lost 2 bases, and 6 bases stayed unmatched. The CDR3 is 15 residues long. Written as DNA, the CDR3 is TGTGCCACCATCTGGCGGACAGGGGGCAATCAGCCCCAGCATTTT. This translates into CATIWRTGGNQPQHF.

This clonotype was counted ten times or more. J is TRBJ1-5 and V is TRBV6-6; a weak D match, TRBD1 (5 bases). The CDR3 contains 12 residues. The germline V gene encodes CDR1 MNHNY and CDR2 SVGAGI (reference sequence). Trimming removed 6 bases from V and 5 bases from J, with 8 bases in between. Written as DNA, the CDR3 is TGTGCCAGCAGGGGACGGGATCAGCCCCAGCATTTT. This translates into CASRGRDQPQHF.

The rearrangement joins TRBV7-2 to TRBJ2-6, with a tentative D call TRBD2 (7 bases). CDR3 length: 12 amino acids. The germline V and J ends were trimmed by 5 bases and 17 bases, with 16 bases remaining between them. CDR1 and CDR2 (germline): SGHTA, FQGNSA. The chain's CDR3 is CASSPRGAGLTF. The DNA of the CDR3 is TGTGCCAGCAGCCCCCGGGGGGCAGGATTGACTTTC.

This clonotype turned up a few times. This chain links TRBV9 with TRBJ1-1, with D maybe TRBD1 (6 bases). Per germline, CDR1 SGDLS and CDR2 YYNGEE. V gave up 4 bases and J gave up 0 bases, with 10 bases separating them. This CDR3 has 14 residues. CDR3 residues: CASSPRQVNTEAFF. Here the CDR3 DNA reads TGTGCCAGCAGCCCACGACAGGTGAACACTGAAGCTTTCTTT. Full variable domain (rest looked up from reference TRBV9 and TRBJ1-1): DSGVTQTPKHLITATGQRVTLRCSPRSGDLSVYWYQQSLDQGLQFLIQYYNGEERAKGNILERFSAQQFPDLHSELNLSSLELGDSALYFCASSPRQVNTEAFFGQGTRLTVV.

Turning to this clonotype: A single base separates this from a much larger clone, so it may be a read error. This chain uses TRBV2 with TRBJ2-5, with no clear D. V lost 7 bases and J lost 1, with 10 bases in between. The CDR3 contains 13 residues. Per germline, CDR1 SNHLY and CDR2 FYNNEI. This CDR3 is CASTVEFQETQYF. Written as DNA, the CDR3 is TGTGCCAGCACTGTCGAGTTCCAAGAGACCCAGTACTTC.